Following are 9 T cell receptor beta chains from one sample sequenced in a study of CD8+CD57+ T cells in acquired aplastic anemia. It was genomic DNA that served as the template for profiling TCR beta VDJ and CDR3. TCRdb re-called the reads with MiXCR, one entry per CDR3 protein. Of 100,000 to 150,000 distinct CDR3 sequences in the sample, around two fifths are singletons; the top ten hold almost 8.5%. The sample was sorted CD4+, CD8+, or CD8+CD57+ T cells (not recorded which) from PBMCs. The receptors stem from a human donor in good health, serving as a control.

This clonotype occurred many times. The rearrangement links TRBV19 to TRBJ1-2; a possible D gene is TRBD1 (6 bases). The CDR3 consists of 17 residues. From germline, CDR1 is LNHDA and CDR2 SQIVND (reference sequence). Trimming took 4 bases from V and 1 from J, leaving 19 bases between them. The CDR3: CASSTGSTGRSNYGYTF. In DNA, the CDR3 is TGTGCCAGTAGTACTGGATCGACAGGAAGGAGTAACTATGGCTACACCTTC.

This clonotype was seen at least ten times. The chain joins TRBV20-1 to TRBJ2-5; 12 bases fit TRBD2. The CDR3 consists of 17 residues. The J segment lost 5 bases and the V segment lost 6 bases, leaving 16 bases of the junction unmatched. Germline CDR1 DFQATT, CDR2 SNEGSKA (reference sequence). Here the CDR3 DNA reads TGCAGTGCCGGGAGGACTAGCGGGACCCCGGGCCTGGAGACCCAGTACTTC. This gives the protein CSAGRTSGTPGLETQYF.

The chain joins TRBV10-3 to TRBJ2-2; D is ambiguous. This CDR3 spans 16 amino acids. The V gene lost 0 bases and the J gene lost 0 bases, with 8 bases spanning the gap. Germline CDR1 and CDR2: ENHRY and SYGVKD. The CDR3 DNA is TGTGCCATCAGTGAGTCGGTGGCAGCGAACACCGGGGAGCTGTTTTTT. Translation: CAISESVAANTGELFF.

This clonotype occurred a few times. This chain uses TRBV6-1 with TRBJ2-3; 7 nucleotides match TRBD2. Trimming cost V 4 bases and J 2 bases; bases outside gene matches: 6. CDR1 and CDR2 (germline): MNHNS, SASEGT. The CDR3 consists of 15 residues. CDR3 in amino acids: CASSGAGSATDTQYF. The CDR3 DNA is TGTGCCAGCAGTGGAGCGGGAAGTGCCACAGATACGCAGTATTTT.

V usage is TRBV19 and J usage is TRBJ1-5, with unresolved D. Trimming left V 9 bases short and J 3 bases short, with 18 bases between. Germline V gene lookup returns CDR1 LNHDA and CDR2 SQIVND (reference sequence). The CDR3 has 15 residues. The CDR3 nucleotides are TGTGCCAGCAGCCCTCCCGGGAGCTACAATCAGCCCCAGCATTTT. As protein: CASSPPGSYNQPQHF.

Points on this clonotype: Lacking the conserved final phenylalanine or tryptophan, this CDR3 likely reflects a read error. V usage is TRBV7-8 and J usage is TRBJ2-7; 9 nucleotides line up with TRBD2. In germline, CDR1 is SGHVS, CDR2 FQNEAQ. The CDR3 sequence is 15 residues long. Losses at the gene ends were 5 bases for V and 0 bases for J; bases not matched to a gene: 5. The CDR3 nucleotides read TGTGCCAGCAGCCTCGATAGCGGGAGCTCCTACGAGCAGTACCTC. Protein product: CASSLDSGSSYEQYL.

The chain recombines TRBV20-1 with TRBJ2-7, with 10 bases fitting TRBD1. Germline V gene data show CDR1 as DFQATT and CDR2 as SNEGSKA (reference sequence). The CDR3 has 14 residues. V lost 0 bases, J lost 4 bases, and 3 bases stayed unmatched. CDR3 sequence (DNA): TGCAGTGCTAGAGAGCCGGGACAGGGGTACGAGCAGTACTTC. Translation: CSAREPGQGYEQYF.

This clonotype was seen a few times. The chain couples TRBV6-2 or TRBV6-3 to TRBJ1-5, with D tentatively TRBD1 (6 bases). Deletions cut 0 bases from V and 0 bases from J, with 15 bases between. CDR1 and CDR2 from the germline V gene are MNHEY and SVGEGT. The CDR3 covers 18 residues. The CDR3 sequence is CASSYSDRNRYSNQPQHF. The CDR3 nucleotides are TGTGCCAGCAGTTACTCGGACAGAAATAGGTATAGCAATCAGCCCCAGCATTTT.

This clonotype has ten or more counts. The chain uses TRBV27 and TRBJ2-7, with TRBD2 identical over 7 bases. The germline V gene has CDR1 MNHEY and CDR2 SMNVEV (reference sequence). The CDR3 runs 14 residues. With 8 bases clipped from V and 2 bases from J, the junction kept 9 bases outside the gene matches. The CDR3 here is CASRTSGTTYEQYF. In DNA, the CDR3 is TGTGCCAGCCGAACTTCCGGGACTACCTACGAGCAGTACTTC.